Listed below are T cell receptor beta chains from one sample, sequenced in a study of blood T cells in healthy people across ages. TCRdb re-analysed the 5' RACE reads in MiXCR, keeping a single row per CDR3 protein. The sample shows a few hundred thousand distinct CDR3 sequences, more than 45% of them seen only once. What was sequenced was blood. The receptor source for this set is a man aged 55 to 70 in good health. Each CDR3 is given with its conserved first and last residue. The D gene is left open where the match is weak. Rows may omit the clone size; those that give it use once, few, many or a size class.

V: TRBV20-1; D: .; size: .; J: TRBJ2-1; CDR3: CSARDTQRMSSYNEQFF; DNA: TGCAGTGCTAGAGATACCCAGAGAATGAGCTCCTACAATGAGCAGTTCTTC
V: TRBV27; D: .; size: .; J: TRBJ2-3; CDR3: CASSLFQGYTDAQYF; DNA: TGTGCCAGCAGTTTATTTCAGGGGTACACAGATGCGCAGTATTTT
V: TRBV13; D: TRBD2; size: .; J: TRBJ2-7; CDR3: CASSLRGSGGEQYF; DNA: TGTGCCAGCAGCCTCCGGGGTTCGGGAGGCGAGCAGTACTTC
V: TRBV29-1; D: .; size: few; J: TRBJ2-3; CDR3: CSVLTGTDTQYF; DNA: TGCAGCGTTCTCACAGGCACAGATACGCAGTATTTT
V: TRBV24-1; D: TRBD2; size: .; J: TRBJ2-1; CDR3: CATSDGPSGRAYNEQFF; DNA: TGTGCCACCAGTGATGGGCCTAGCGGGAGGGCATACAATGAGCAGTTCTTC
V: TRBV12-3/TRBV12-4; D: .; size: .; J: TRBJ2-5; CDR3: CASSRPPGYNEQYF; DNA: TGTGCCAGCAGCCGCCCCCCGGGGTACAATGAGCAGTACTTC
V: TRBV5-1; D: TRBD1; size: few; J: TRBJ2-7; CDR3: CASSSPGQGAGEQYF; DNA: TGCGCCAGCAGCTCCCCGGGACAGGGGGCCGGCGAGCAGTACTTC
V: TRBV7-6; D: .; size: once; J: TRBJ2-1; CDR3: CASSLNNVQFF; DNA: TGTGCCAGCAGCCTGAACAATGTGCAGTTCTTC
V: TRBV28; D: .; size: .; J: TRBJ2-1; CDR3: CASSLVGREQFF; DNA: TGTGCCAGCAGCTTAGTGGGTCGTGAGCAGTTCTTC
V: TRBV28; D: .; size: .; J: TRBJ2-1; CDR3: CASSSSGTPTNEQFF; DNA: TGTGCCAGCAGTTCCTCCGGGACTCCCACCAATGAGCAGTTCTTC
V: TRBV7-3; D: .; size: few; J: TRBJ1-1; CDR3: CASSLTVGNTEAFF; DNA: TGTGCCAGCAGCTTAACGGTGGGGAACACTGAAGCTTTCTTT
V: TRBV6-1; D: TRBD1; size: .; J: TRBJ1-2; CDR3: CASSARDRFTNYGYTF; DNA: TGTGCCAGCAGTGCCAGGGACAGGTTTACTAACTATGGCTACACCTTC
V: TRBV6-1; D: .; size: .; J: TRBJ2-7; CDR3: CASSEAVESYEQYF; DNA: TGTGCCAGCAGTGAAGCTGTAGAGAGCTACGAGCAGTACTTC
V: TRBV12-3/TRBV12-4; D: .; size: .; J: TRBJ1-1; CDR3: CASSSFRNTEAFF; DNA: TGTGCCAGCAGTTCGTTCAGGAACACTGAAGCTTTCTTT
V: TRBV7-8; D: TRBD1; size: .; J: TRBJ2-7; CDR3: CASTPDRAIYEQYF; DNA: TGTGCCAGCACCCCCGACAGGGCAATTTACGAGCAGTACTTC
V: TRBV29-1; D: TRBD1; size: .; J: TRBJ2-1; CDR3: CSVSTGQGANEQFF; DNA: TGCAGCGTTAGTACGGGACAGGGGGCGAATGAGCAGTTCTTC
V: TRBV27; D: .; size: .; J: TRBJ2-1; CDR3: CASSFFGAQGISNNEQFF; DNA: TGTGCCAGCAGTTTTTTCGGGGCCCAAGGGATCTCCAATAATGAGCAGTTCTTC
V: TRBV4-3; D: .; size: many; J: TRBJ2-3; CDR3: CASSNQRAATDTQYF; DNA: TGCGCCAGCAGCAACCAGCGAGCGGCCACAGATACGCAGTATTTT
V: TRBV7-2; D: TRBD1; size: few; J: TRBJ1-4; CDR3: CASSSLSGQLNEKLFF; DNA: TGTGCCAGCAGCTCCCTCTCGGGACAGCTTAATGAAAAACTGTTTTTT
V: TRBV12-5; D: .; size: few; J: TRBJ2-5; CDR3: CASGVSGLGGTQYF; DNA: TGTGCTAGTGGTGTCTCTGGGTTAGGGGGGACCCAGTACTTC
V: TRBV28; D: TRBD1; size: .; J: TRBJ2-7; CDR3: CASSLDRQLSYEQYF; DNA: TGTGCCAGCAGTTTGGACAGGCAGCTCTCCTACGAGCAGTACTTC
V: TRBV25-1; D: .; size: few; J: TRBJ2-4; CDR3: CASSGGQNIQYF; DNA: TGTGCCAGCAGTGGGGGCCAAAACATTCAGTACTTC
V: TRBV6-5; D: TRBD1; size: .; J: TRBJ2-5; CDR3: CASSYSMARGETQYF; DNA: TGTGCCAGCAGTTACTCGATGGCCAGGGGGGAGACCCAGTACTTC
V: TRBV6-6; D: .; size: few; J: TRBJ1-1; CDR3: CASSYSTGRAFF; DNA: TGTGCCAGCAGTTACTCGACGGGAAGAGCTTTCTTT
V: TRBV7-2; D: TRBD2; size: few; J: TRBJ2-3; CDR3: CASSLAAGVLTDTQYF; DNA: TGTGCCAGCAGCTTAGCAGCGGGAGTTCTGACAGATACGCAGTATTTT
V: TRBV20-1; D: .; size: .; J: TRBJ2-5; CDR3: CSARPRIQETQYF; DNA: TGCAGTGCTAGACCCAGGATCCAAGAGACCCAGTACTTC
V: TRBV30; D: TRBD1; size: many; J: TRBJ1-4; CDR3: CAWRLAGGGEKLFF; DNA: TGTGCCTGGAGATTGGCAGGGGGTGGTGAAAAACTGTTTTTT
V: TRBV20-1; D: .; size: few; J: TRBJ2-1; CDR3: CSARDHSGGAYNEQFF; DNA: TGCAGTGCTAGAGATCATAGCGGAGGGGCCTACAATGAGCAGTTCTTC
V: TRBV20-1; D: .; size: .; J: TRBJ2-4; CDR3: CSARDGQGIQYF; DNA: TGCAGTGCTAGAGATGGCCAGGGCATTCAGTACTTC
V: TRBV2; D: .; size: .; J: TRBJ1-2; CDR3: CASSGGGSRGYTF; DNA: TGTGCCAGCAGTGGAGGGGGTTCTCGGGGCTACACCTTC
V: TRBV14; D: .; size: .; J: TRBJ1-6; CDR3: CASSQDPVGRSPLHF; DNA: TGTGCCAGCAGCCAAGATCCGGTCGGGCGGTCACCCCTCCACTTT
V: TRBV11-2; D: TRBD2; size: .; J: TRBJ2-1; CDR3: CASTLGTSGRWGYNEQFF; DNA: TGTGCCAGCACCTTGGGGACTAGCGGGAGGTGGGGTTACAATGAGCAGTTCTTC
V: TRBV11-1; D: .; size: .; J: TRBJ2-5; CDR3: CASTTQKETQYF; DNA: TGTGCCAGCACTACACAGAAAGAGACCCAGTACTTC
V: TRBV12-5; D: .; size: .; J: TRBJ2-3; CDR3: CASGLVQSGDTQYF; DNA: TGTGCTAGTGGTTTGGTACAGAGCGGAGATACGCAGTATTTT
V: TRBV7-9; D: .; size: few; J: TRBJ2-1; CDR3: CASSLDLSGRDNEQFF; DNA: TGTGCCAGCAGCTTAGATTTGAGCGGGCGGGACAATGAGCAGTTCTTC
V: TRBV25-1; D: .; size: once; J: TRBJ1-2; CDR3: CASTERGSGYTF; DNA: TGTGCCAGCACCGAGAGGGGCAGCGGCTACACCTTC
V: TRBV12-3/TRBV12-4; D: .; size: .; J: TRBJ2-7; CDR3: CASSLRTATQGAYEQYF; DNA: TGTGCCAGCAGTTTAAGGACCGCCACACAGGGAGCCTACGAGCAGTACTTC
V: TRBV29-1; D: .; size: .; J: TRBJ1-5; CDR3: CSVSGVGQPQHF; DNA: TGCAGCGTTTCAGGGGTTGGGCAGCCCCAGCATTTT